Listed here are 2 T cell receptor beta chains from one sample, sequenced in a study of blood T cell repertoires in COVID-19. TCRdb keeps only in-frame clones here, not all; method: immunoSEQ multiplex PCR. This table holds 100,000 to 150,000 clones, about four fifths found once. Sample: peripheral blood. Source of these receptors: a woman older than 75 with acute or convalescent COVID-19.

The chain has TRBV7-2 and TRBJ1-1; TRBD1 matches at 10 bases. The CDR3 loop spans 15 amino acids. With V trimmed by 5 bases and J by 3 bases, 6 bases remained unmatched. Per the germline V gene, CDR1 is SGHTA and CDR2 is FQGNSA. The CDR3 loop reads CASSRPGQGHTEAFF. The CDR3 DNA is TGTGCCAGCAGCCGCCCGGGACAGGGGCACACTGAAGCTTTCTTT. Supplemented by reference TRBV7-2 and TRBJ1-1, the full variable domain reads GAGVSQSPSNKVTEKGKDVELRCDPISGHTALYWYRQSLGQGLEFLIYFQGNSAPDKSGLPSDRFSAERTGGSVSTLTIQRTQQEDSAVYLCASSRPGQGHTEAFFGQGTRLTVV.

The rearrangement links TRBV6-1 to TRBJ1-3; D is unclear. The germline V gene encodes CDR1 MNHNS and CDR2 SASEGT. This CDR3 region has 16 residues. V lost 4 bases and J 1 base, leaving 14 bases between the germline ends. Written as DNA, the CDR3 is TGTGCCAGCAGTGTGGGAGCAGGTGCGTCTGGAAACACCATATATTTT. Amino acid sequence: CASSVGAGASGNTIYF.